The subject of this entry is one T cell receptor (beta chain). Its target is not known. Clinical Activity Scores of at least 3, NOSPECS grades of at least 4 and durations under 3 months characterized ophthalmopathy patients. Patients showing uncontrolled infection, other autoimmune disease, pregnancy or lactation were ineligible. TCR beta CDR3 region amplification was performed from RNA transcripts. Researchers ran a first-round RT-PCR on the TCR CDR3 using the HTBI primer set. TCRdb used MiXCR to reprocess the multiplex PCR reads, holding one entry per CDR3 protein. The sample contains some 350,000 distinct CDR3 sequences, roughly 15% of which appear only once. The sample belongs to a study of T cells in Graves' hyperthyroidism and ophthalmopathy. Whole-study context: Pretreatment peripheral blood was obtained at initial diagnosis. The study, taken as a whole, reports: Most clonotypes expanded in thyroid above 0.001 were likewise present in blood.

This CDR3 comprises 15 residues. The V gene lost 5 bases and the J gene lost 2 bases, with 13 bases spanning the gap. CDR1 and CDR2 (germline): MNHNS, SASEGT. The chain couples TRBV6-1 to TRBJ1-5, with a weak D call TRBD1 (5 bases). This receptor was taken from a woman aged 60 to 75 with Graves' ophthalmopathy. Sample: blood. The CDR3 protein is CASSRGGGGNQPQHF. Here the CDR3 DNA reads TGTGCCAGCAGTCGGGGGGGGGGGGGCAATCAGCCCCAGCATTTT.